The T cell receptor beta chain described here comes from a study of graft-versus-host responses after intestinal transplantation. General study points: In patients with graft-donor T cell macrochimerism, allograft graft-versus-host to host-versus-graft clonal ratios were high. Ileal or blood samples showed some GvH clones first, and such clones were also found in recipient marrow.

Notes on this clone: Antigen unknown.

Only in-frame clones appear in the TCRdb table, and some are missing; sequencing was by immunoSEQ multiplex PCR. The sample includes some 62,000 clones, roughly 90% of them seen just once. This sample comprised unstimulated CD8+ T cells sorted from spleen or lymph node cells, obtained before transplant. The sequence was collected from a human donor who was the organ donor for an intestinal transplant.

DNA of the CDR3: TGCGCCAGCACGGGGGGCAACGAGCAGTACTTC. Protein product: CASTGGNEQYF. The chain links TRBV5-1 to TRBJ2-7, with D perhaps matching TRBD2 (7 bases). Trimming cost V 6 bases and J 5 bases, with 9 bases left between them. The V gene's germline CDR1 is SGHRS and CDR2 YFSETQ. CDR3 length: 11 residues. Drawing the rest from reference TRBV5-1 and TRBJ2-7, the complete variable domain is KAGVTQTPRYLIKTRGQQVTLSCSPISGHRSVSWYQQTPGQGLQFLFEYFSETQRNKGNFPGRFSGRQFSNSRSEMNVSTLELGDSALYLCASTGGNEQYFGPGTRLTVT.